This TCR beta chain was documented in a study of T-cell memory formation after mild COVID-19 (dated by TCRdb to 2020 to 2023). Regarding the complete study: TCR sequence clusters from the two donors were largely donor specific. Longitudinal TCRalpha and TCRbeta repertoire sequencing tracked T-cell clones expanding and contracting after mild COVID-19 in a couple of donors. Two young, previously healthy adult volunteers, one female and one male, were included in the cohort. General study outcomes and caveats: The second-wave clones that peaked on day 37 were not confirmed to be SARS-CoV-2 specific. Some responding clones were detected in pre-infection memory, suggesting pre-existing cross-reactive memory T cells joined the SARS-CoV-2 response. The study included only two mild cases, and larger cohorts that include severe cases with pre-infection samples were judged to be necessary. Balanced CD4/CD8 phenotypes were observed for clones contracting from day 15 to 85, whereas a bias towards CD4+ was observed for a second wave of clones expanding from day 15 to 37. Contracting CD4+ clones were located mainly in the CM and EM memory subsets, whereas CD8+ clones were found to be enriched in EMRA.

As for this clonotype: This clone's antigen is unknown. No clone much larger than this one lies a single base away; base qualities are absent.

The listed sequencing device is Illumina NovaSeq 6000. TCRalpha and TCRbeta cDNA libraries were constructed by 5'RACE with constant-segment primers, with sample barcodes and unique molecular identifiers being introduced. Trizol reagent was used to extract RNA from every sample. Library amplification was performed in two PCR steps, and a second sample barcode and Illumina TruSeq adapters were introduced in the second step. Sequencing of the libraries was done on an Illumina NovaSeq, producing 2 x 150 bp paired-end reads. Processing in the source paper ran as follows. Demultiplexing of reads and collapsing into UMI-guided consensus sequences were performed with migec v1.2.7. Using mixcr v2.1.11, UMI consensuses were aligned to TRA and TRB V and J templates and then assembled into clonotypes. A clonotype was counted as expanded or contracted only if both edgeR and NoisET called the change significant, with noise models trained on biological replicates. edgeR calls used a false discovery rate-adjusted p below 0.01 and a log2 fold-change threshold of 1. As an exploratory analysis of dynamics, PCA with hierarchical clustering was applied to max-normalized trajectories of the 1000 most abundant clonotypes. Separately sequenced CD4+ and CD8+ repertoires were used to assign a CD4 or CD8 phenotype to each responding clone. The public reads were reprocessed in TCRdb via fastp at Q25 and MiXCR, keeping in-frame beta chains. Every CDR3 protein is listed once, alongside the most common genes and DNA of its rows. TCRdb assigned the V and J calls; the authors' analysis was not used. This sample is represented by 95,000 to 120,000 distinct CDR3 sequences; about 24% of them were singletons. About 42% of the sample rests with the top ten.

Ends trimmed: V by 6 bases, J by 4 bases; bases unmatched to a gene: 6. Spanning cysteine to phenylalanine, the CDR3 consists of 14 amino acids. Only CDR3 DNA remains: 42 bases, in frame from the first base. Per the germline V gene (reference sequence), DFQATT is the CDR1 and SNEGSKA is the CDR2. Ficoll-Paque density gradient centrifugation was the method used to isolate PBMCs. This receptor chain uses TRBV20-1 and TRBJ2-1; 10 bases in the middle match TRBD2. This receptor was obtained from a young man who had mild COVID-19 (a few samples of this study predate the infection). The sample titles of this study are shuffled in the database, so cell type and time point are left out; the donor was told from shared clones. Sequenced: PBMCs or a T cell subset sorted from them (not recorded which). The DNA sequence is as follows: TGCAGTGCGACCGGGACTAGCGATTACAATGAGCAGTTCTTC. Its amino acids are CSATGTSDYNEQFF.